This T cell receptor (beta chain) came from a study of shared clonotypes between healthy human individuals. The study's findings and limits: Several donors had roughly 5% of their naive CD4 clonotypes in common. In contrast to clonotypes shared by all four donors, non-shared clonotypes had lower generation probabilities.

CD45RO negativity and positive selection for CCR7 defined naive CD8 cells, a population that excluded terminally differentiated effector memory CD45RA+ cells. The donors, all of them Caucasian adults, lived in Nashville, Tennessee. Germline V CDR1 and CDR2: SGHAT, FQNNGV. V was pared by 5 bases and J by 3 bases, with 19 bases between. There are 16 residues in the CDR3. Of note for this clone: Its antigen remains unknown.

Each sorted subset replicate got 200 ng genomic DNA, roughly 27,000 genomes. Only in-frame clones appear in the TCRdb table, and some are missing; sequencing was by immunoSEQ multiplex PCR. The sample lists roughly 2,000,000 clones, 85% to 95% occurring once. Sequencing used naive CD8+ T cells from PBMCs. The chain recombines TRBV11-2 with TRBJ1-1; TRBD1 is a possible D gene (5 bases). The source is a man younger than 30 in good health. Some clones in this sample may be carry-over from other donors' samples. The CDR3 sequence: CASSPYAGEGDTEAFF. The CDR3 coding sequence is TGTGCCAGCAGCCCCTATGCGGGGGAAGGAGACACTGAAGCTTTCTTT. The full variable domain, its missing parts supplied by reference TRBV11-2 and TRBJ1-1, is EAGVAQSPRYKIIEKRQSVAFWCNPISGHATLYWYQQILGQGPKLLIQFQNNGVVDDSQLPKDRFSAERLKGVDSTLKIQPAKLEDSAVYLCASSPYAGEGDTEAFFGQGTRLTVV.